This T cell receptor (beta chain) originates from a study of blood T cell repertoires in COVID-19 (dated by TCRdb to about 2020). Study-level background: The collaborator samples originated in the United States, Italy and Spain and spanned the acute and convalescent phases of COVID-19. The prospective study material was composed of cDNA or gDNA derived from T cells, B-cell-depleted T cells, or PBMCs. Where HLA class I and class II types were available, the types were taken from metadata supplied by the sample provider, not from assay-based typing. Nearly every sample came with metadata listing a de-identified subject ID, COVID-19 status, age in years and sex. The repertoires were released in a freely available public database intended as a resource for research on the immune response to SARS-CoV-2. Samples were obtained from the ongoing ImmuneRACE study (first 160 participants) and from roughly 1,300 subjects provided by 6 global collaborators. The dataset comprised deeply sampled blood TCRbeta repertoires from subjects exposed to, actively infected with, or recovered from COVID-19.

TCRbeta CDR3 regions were amplified from genomic DNA using the immunoSEQ Assay, a bias-controlled multiplex PCR. In the original analysis: The number of nucleated cells in each sample was estimated from the amplification of reference gene primers within the assay. To quantify the absolute abundance of each unique TCRbeta CDR3 rearrangement, sequence reads were collapsed and filtered. For each sample, productive Simpson clonality was calculated by taking the square root of Simpson's diversity index across productive rearrangements. The table comes from immuneACCESS by way of TCRdb, which keeps in-frame sequences with V and J called. Part of the clones is missing from these tables; in studies checked, under half for an unresolved V gene and the rest for unknown reasons. D and trimming were read from the DNA, whereas the V and J calls and clone size are those reported in that table. Across this sample there are 55,000 to 70,000 clones, with over 75% seen only once. Of the sample, approximately 45% is held by the ten largest clones.

In Seattle, one collaborating source enrolled patients while the infection was active and tracked those patients longitudinally over the course of disease. The collaborating institutions used their own protocols to collect whole blood in K2EDTA tubes. For TCRbeta analysis, collaborators shipped samples as frozen whole blood, isolated PBMCs, or DNA extracted from either of those sample types. Broad study findings and their caveats: Clinical and demographic metadata were provided uncurated, with the amount varying by source and participant.

As to this clone: The specificity of this receptor is unknown. No much larger clone exists at a distance of one base, and base qualities are not known.

The sequencing sample was made of peripheral blood. The receptor was isolated from an older woman with COVID-19, enrolled during active disease.

The encoded CDR3 is CASSNYGGEKLFF. The DNA sequence is TGTGCCAGCAGTAATTATGGGGGCGAAAAACTGTTTTTT. This chain is built from TRBV6-5 and TRBJ1-4, with TRBD1 tentatively as D gene (6 bases match). V is shortened by 5 bases, J by 8 bases, and the region joining them spans 12 bases. Looking up the germline V gene yields CDR1 MNHEY and CDR2 SVGAGI. Reading from cysteine to phenylalanine, the CDR3 counts 13 amino acids. The retained sequence is limited to the CDR3, 39 bases, with the frame set at the first base.